This T cell receptor (beta chain) was sequenced during a study of blood T cell repertoires in COVID-19. The assay was immunoSEQ multiplex PCR, and TCRdb's table has in-frame clones only and misses some. This sample has some 190,000 clones, with about 77% found just once. This receptor was identified in a woman between 50 and 59 years old with acute COVID-19. The material sequenced was PBMCs or T cells enriched from blood (not recorded which).

CDR3 protein: CASSLPSSPYNEQFF. The CDR3 DNA sequence: TGCGCCAGCAGCTTGCCCTCTAGTCCCTACAATGAGCAGTTCTTC. V usage is TRBV5-1 and J usage is TRBJ2-1; no clear D gene. CDR1 is SGHRS and CDR2 is YFSETQ in the germline V gene. The CDR3 is 15 residues long. Trimming left V 1 base short and J 2 bases short, with 10 bases between.